The 5 T cell receptor beta chains listed next were all sequenced from one sample in a study of shared clonotypes between healthy human individuals (dated by TCRdb to between 2020 and 2021). Library preparation used the immunoSEQ multiplex PCR assay. What TCRdb holds here is the immuneACCESS table cut down to in-frame rearrangements. Part of the clones is not present; checked against another copy, under half of the missing clones reflect an unresolved V gene, and the others are unexplained. The sample records approximately 1.4 million clones, 95% to 99% of which are singletons. The ten largest make up less than 0.55% of the sample. Source material: naive CD4+ T cells sorted from blood. Explained via the paper, the cell subset or site label denotes: CD45RA+ positively selected. The receptor set was obtained from a man aged 25 to 45 in good health.

CDR3: CASSVATRLRQGFYEQYF. The CDR3, as DNA: TGTGCCAGCAGCGTAGCTACCAGGCTAAGACAGGGGTTCTACGAGCAGTACTTC. The rearrangement links TRBV9 to TRBJ2-7; 8 bases are a match to TRBD1. V lost 0 bases, J lost 3 bases, and 14 bases stayed unmatched. The CDR3 covers 18 residues. The germline V gene has CDR1 SGDLS and CDR2 YYNGEE.

The chain recombines TRBV29-1 with TRBJ1-5; D ambiguous. The length of the CDR3 is 13 residues. V gave up 6 bases and J gave up 5 bases, with 14 bases separating them. CDR1 and CDR2 from the germline V gene are SQVTM and ANQGSEA. CDR3 in DNA: TGCAGCGTGGCCGCGGACGGGGATCAGCCCCAGCATTTT. Amino acid sequence: CSVAADGDQPQHF.

The V and J genes are TRBV14 and TRBJ2-1; no definite D call. This CDR3 is built from 14 residues. The V gene lost 1 base and the J gene lost 4 bases, with 8 bases spanning the gap. Germline V gene sequence: CDR1 SGHDN, CDR2 FVKESK. The CDR3 reads CASSQGTRYNEQFF. The CDR3 DNA sequence: TGTGCCAGCAGCCAAGGAACTCGATACAATGAGCAGTTCTTC.

The chain carries TRBV9 and TRBJ2-1; D unclear. The CDR3 consists of 15 residues. The ends were cut back, 0 bases at V and 2 bases at J, with 9 bases in the middle. Per the germline V gene, CDR1 is SGDLS and CDR2 is YYNGEE. CDR3 nucleotides: TGTGCCAGCAGCGTAGATTTGTCCACCTACAATGAGCAGTTCTTC. It yields the protein CASSVDLSTYNEQFF. Looking up the rest from reference TRBV9 and TRBJ2-1 gives the full variable domain: DSGVTQTPKHLITATGQRVTLRCSPRSGDLSVYWYQQSLDQGLQFLIQYYNGEERAKGNILERFSAQQFPDLHSELNLSSLELGDSALYFCASSVDLSTYNEQFFGPGTRLTVL.

The chain recombines TRBV25-1 with TRBJ2-3; tentative D call: TRBD2 (5 bases). The CDR3 is 16 residues long. Trimming removed 3 bases from V and 2 bases from J, with 15 bases in between. Per germline, CDR1 MGHDK and CDR2 SYGVNS. The CDR3 nucleotides read TGTGCCAGCAGTGACTTGTTCGGGAAGGACACAGATACGCAGTATTTT. This gives the protein CASSDLFGKDTDTQYF. Together with reference TRBV25-1 and TRBJ2-3, the CDR3 gives the full variable domain: EADIYQTPRYLVIGTGKKITLECSQTMGHDKMYWYQQDPGMELHLIHYSYGVNSTEKGDLSSESTVSRIRTEHFPLTLESARPSHTSQYLCASSDLFGKDTDTQYFGPGTRLTVL.